Listed here is a single T cell receptor (beta chain). This specimen comes from a study of control samples from healthy donors and cancer patients. Germline values: CDR1 SGHDT, CDR2 YYEEEE. This CDR3 is built from 18 residues. V was cut by 1 base and J by 5 bases, with 21 bases left in between. Clones were sequenced by immunoSEQ multiplex PCR, and TCRdb holds only the in-frame ones, with some missing. This table holds approximately 100,000 clones, roughly 89% found once. The chain combines TRBV5-6 with TRBJ1-4; a possible D gene is TRBD1 (6 bases). The sequenced sample was blood. The source of this sequence is a human donor in good health. The donor label of this sample is uncertain. The CDR3 nucleotides read TGTGCCAGCAGCTTGATGGTGGGGGGCGTCTTTTCCAATGAAAAACTGTTTTTT. As protein: CASSLMVGGVFSNEKLFF.